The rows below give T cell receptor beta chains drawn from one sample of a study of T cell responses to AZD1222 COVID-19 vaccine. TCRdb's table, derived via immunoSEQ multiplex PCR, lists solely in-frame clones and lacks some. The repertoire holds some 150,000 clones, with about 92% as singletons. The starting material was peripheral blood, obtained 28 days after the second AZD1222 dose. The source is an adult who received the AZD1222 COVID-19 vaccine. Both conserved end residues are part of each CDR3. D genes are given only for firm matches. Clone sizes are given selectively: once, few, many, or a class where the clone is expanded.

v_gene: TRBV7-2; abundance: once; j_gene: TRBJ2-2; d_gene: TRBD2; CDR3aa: CASSVGLAAGELFF; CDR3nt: TGTGCCAGCAGCGTGGGACTAGCTGCCGGGGAGCTGTTTTTT
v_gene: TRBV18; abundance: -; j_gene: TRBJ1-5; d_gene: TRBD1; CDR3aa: CASSPRTGGIQPQHF; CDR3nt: TGTGCCAGCTCCCCGCGGACAGGGGGGATTCAGCCCCAGCATTTT
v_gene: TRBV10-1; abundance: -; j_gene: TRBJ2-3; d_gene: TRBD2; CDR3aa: CASSERLAGAKDTQYF; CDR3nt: TGCGCCAGCAGTGAGCGCCTAGCGGGAGCAAAAGATACGCAGTATTTT
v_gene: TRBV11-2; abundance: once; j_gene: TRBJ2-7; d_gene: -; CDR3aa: CASSPLGSPGSYEQYF; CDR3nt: TGTGCCAGCAGCCCCTTGGGCAGTCCAGGCTCCTACGAGCAGTACTTC
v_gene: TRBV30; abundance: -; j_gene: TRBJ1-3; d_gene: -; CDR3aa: CAWSDHSGNTIYF; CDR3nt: TGTGCCTGGAGTGACCACTCTGGAAACACCATATATTTT
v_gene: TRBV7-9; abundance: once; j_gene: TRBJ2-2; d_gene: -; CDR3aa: CASSSAGSTGELFF; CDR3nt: TGTGCCAGCAGCTCCGCTGGTTCTACCGGGGAGCTGTTTTTT
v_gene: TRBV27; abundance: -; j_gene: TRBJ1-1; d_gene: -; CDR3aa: CASSLGRANTEAFF; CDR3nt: TGTGCCAGCAGTTTGGGACGGGCGAACACTGAAGCTTTCTTT
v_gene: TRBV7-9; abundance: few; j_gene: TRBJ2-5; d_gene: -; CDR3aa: CASSPTTRGPERETQYF; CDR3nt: TGTGCCAGCAGCCCTACGACTCGGGGCCCCGAACGTGAGACCCAGTACTTC
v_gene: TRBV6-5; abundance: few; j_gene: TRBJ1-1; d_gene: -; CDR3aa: CASSLTGFTEAFF; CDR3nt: TGTGCCAGCAGTCTCACAGGGTTCACTGAAGCTTTCTTT
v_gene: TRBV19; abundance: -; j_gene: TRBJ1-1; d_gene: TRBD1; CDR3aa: CASGDRGRTEAFF; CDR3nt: TGTGCCAGTGGGGACAGGGGAAGGACTGAAGCTTTCTTT
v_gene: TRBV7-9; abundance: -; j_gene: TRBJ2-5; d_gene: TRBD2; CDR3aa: CASSLNLLAGRSQETQYF; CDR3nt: TGTGCCAGCAGCTTAAATCTGTTAGCGGGAAGGTCACAAGAGACCCAGTACTTC
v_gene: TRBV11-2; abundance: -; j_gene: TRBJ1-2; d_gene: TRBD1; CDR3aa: CASSQDRGDYGYTF; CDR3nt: TGTGCCAGCAGCCAAGACAGGGGAGACTATGGCTACACCTTC
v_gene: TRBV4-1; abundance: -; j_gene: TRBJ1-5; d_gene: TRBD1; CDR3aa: CASGSTGVNQPQHF; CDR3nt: TGCGCCAGCGGATCGACAGGGGTCAATCAGCCCCAGCATTTT
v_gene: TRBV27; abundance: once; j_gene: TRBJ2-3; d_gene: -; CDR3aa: CASSSGTDTQYF; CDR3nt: TGTGCCAGCAGTTCCGGCACAGATACGCAGTATTTT
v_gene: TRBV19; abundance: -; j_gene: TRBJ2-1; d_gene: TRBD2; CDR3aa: CASSIGPSGRVIDEQFF; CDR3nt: TGTGCCAGTAGTATCGGGCCTAGCGGGAGAGTCATTGATGAGCAGTTCTTC
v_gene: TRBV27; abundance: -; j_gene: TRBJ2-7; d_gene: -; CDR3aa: CASSLEPNGEQYF; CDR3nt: TGTGCCAGCAGTTTAGAGCCGAATGGCGAGCAGTACTTC
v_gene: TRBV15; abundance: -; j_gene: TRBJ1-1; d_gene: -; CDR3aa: CATSRDAGYEAFF; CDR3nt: TGTGCCACCAGCAGAGATGCAGGGTATGAAGCTTTCTTT
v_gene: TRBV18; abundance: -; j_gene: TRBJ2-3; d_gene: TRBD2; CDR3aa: CASSPPRAGVLSDTQYF; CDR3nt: TGTGCCAGCTCACCGCCGCGAGCGGGAGTTCTATCAGATACGCAGTATTTT
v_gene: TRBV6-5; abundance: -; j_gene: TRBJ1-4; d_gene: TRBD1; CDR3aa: CASSIQGTNEKLFF; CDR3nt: TGTGCCAGCAGCATACAGGGGACTAATGAAAAACTGTTTTTT
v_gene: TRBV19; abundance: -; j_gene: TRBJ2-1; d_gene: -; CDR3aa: CASSIYPPGDNEQFF; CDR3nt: TGTGCCAGTAGTATATACCCCCCGGGGGACAATGAGCAGTTCTTC
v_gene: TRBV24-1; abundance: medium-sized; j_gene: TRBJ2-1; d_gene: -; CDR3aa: CATSDTGTPSDEQFF; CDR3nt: TGTGCCACCAGTGACACCGGGACGCCGAGCGATGAGCAGTTCTTC
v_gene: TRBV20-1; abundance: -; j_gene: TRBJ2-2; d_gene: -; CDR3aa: CSASSSRDTSGTGELFF; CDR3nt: TGCAGTGCTAGTTCATCCCGGGACACCTCCGGCACCGGGGAGCTGTTTTTT
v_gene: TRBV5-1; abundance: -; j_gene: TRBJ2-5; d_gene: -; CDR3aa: CASSLDSLYAQYF; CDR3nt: TGCGCCAGCAGCTTGGATTCGTTGTATGCCCAGTACTTC
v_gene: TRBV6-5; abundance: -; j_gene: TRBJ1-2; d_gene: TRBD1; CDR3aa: CASSYWGQRNYGYTF; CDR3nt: TGTGCCAGCAGTTACTGGGGACAGCGCAACTATGGCTACACCTTC
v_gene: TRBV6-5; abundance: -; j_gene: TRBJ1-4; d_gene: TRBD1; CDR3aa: CASRGTANEKLFF; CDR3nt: TGTGCCAGCAGAGGGACAGCGAATGAAAAACTGTTTTTT
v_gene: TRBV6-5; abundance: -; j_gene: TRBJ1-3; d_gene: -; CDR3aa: CASSEGGSGNTIYF; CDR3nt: TGTGCCAGCTCCGAGGGGGGGTCTGGAAACACCATATATTTT
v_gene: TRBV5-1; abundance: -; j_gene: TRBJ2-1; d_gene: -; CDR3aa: CASSFDQASPYNEQFF; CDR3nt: TGCGCCAGCAGCTTTGACCAAGCGAGCCCCTACAATGAGCAGTTCTTC
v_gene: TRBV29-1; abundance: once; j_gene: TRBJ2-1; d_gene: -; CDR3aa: CSAAFSHEQFF; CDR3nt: TGCAGCGCAGCATTTAGCCATGAGCAGTTCTTC
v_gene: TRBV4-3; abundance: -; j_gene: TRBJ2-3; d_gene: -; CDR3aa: CASSLWSLEGNVGDTQYF; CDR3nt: TGCGCCAGCAGCCTCTGGAGCCTGGAGGGTAATGTCGGAGATACGCAGTATTTT
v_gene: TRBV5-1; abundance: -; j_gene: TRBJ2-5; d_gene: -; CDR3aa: CASSLGDRQETQYF; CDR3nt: TGCGCCAGCAGCTTGGGAGACAGGCAAGAGACCCAGTACTTC
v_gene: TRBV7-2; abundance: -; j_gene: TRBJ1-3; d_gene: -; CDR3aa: CASSTGSGNTIYF; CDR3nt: TGTGCCAGCAGTACAGGGTCTGGAAACACCATATATTTT
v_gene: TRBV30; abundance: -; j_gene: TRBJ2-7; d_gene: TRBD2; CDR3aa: CAWTLAGGYEQYF; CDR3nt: TGTGCCTGGACACTAGCGGGAGGGTACGAGCAGTACTTC
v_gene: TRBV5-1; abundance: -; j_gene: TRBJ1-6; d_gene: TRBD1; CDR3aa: CASSLVMDRGLNSPLHF; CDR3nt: TGCGCCAGCAGCTTGGTAATGGACAGGGGTCTTAATTCACCCCTCCACTTT
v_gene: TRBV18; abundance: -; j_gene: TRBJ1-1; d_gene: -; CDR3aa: CASSRVMVNTEAFF; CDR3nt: TGTGCCAGCTCACGGGTTATGGTGAACACTGAAGCTTTCTTT
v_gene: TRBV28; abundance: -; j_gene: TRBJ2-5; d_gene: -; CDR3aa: CASSFPGTGQETQYF; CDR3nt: TGTGCCAGCAGTTTCCCCGGCACCGGCCAAGAGACCCAGTACTTC
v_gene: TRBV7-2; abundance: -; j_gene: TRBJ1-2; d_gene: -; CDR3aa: CASTPRPGDGYTF; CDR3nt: TGTGCCAGCACCCCCCGGCCAGGGGACGGCTACACCTTC
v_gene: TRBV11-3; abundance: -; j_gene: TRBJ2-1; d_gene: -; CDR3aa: CASSLSPFGDNEQFF; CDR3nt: TGTGCCAGCAGCTTGTCTCCCTTTGGGGACAATGAGCAGTTCTTC
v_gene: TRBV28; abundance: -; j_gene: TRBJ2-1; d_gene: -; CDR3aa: CATMNSQGIYNEQFF; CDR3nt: TGTGCCACGATGAACTCCCAGGGAATCTACAATGAGCAGTTCTTC
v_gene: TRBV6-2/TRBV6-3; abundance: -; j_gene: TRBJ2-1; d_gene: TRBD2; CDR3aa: CASSYPGLAGRNEQFF; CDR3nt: TGTGCCAGCAGTTACCCGGGACTAGCGGGACGAAATGAGCAGTTCTTC
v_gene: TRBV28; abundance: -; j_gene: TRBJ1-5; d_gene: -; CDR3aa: CASCASLGNQPQHF; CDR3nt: TGTGCCAGCTGTGCCTCTTTGGGCAATCAGCCCCAGCATTTT